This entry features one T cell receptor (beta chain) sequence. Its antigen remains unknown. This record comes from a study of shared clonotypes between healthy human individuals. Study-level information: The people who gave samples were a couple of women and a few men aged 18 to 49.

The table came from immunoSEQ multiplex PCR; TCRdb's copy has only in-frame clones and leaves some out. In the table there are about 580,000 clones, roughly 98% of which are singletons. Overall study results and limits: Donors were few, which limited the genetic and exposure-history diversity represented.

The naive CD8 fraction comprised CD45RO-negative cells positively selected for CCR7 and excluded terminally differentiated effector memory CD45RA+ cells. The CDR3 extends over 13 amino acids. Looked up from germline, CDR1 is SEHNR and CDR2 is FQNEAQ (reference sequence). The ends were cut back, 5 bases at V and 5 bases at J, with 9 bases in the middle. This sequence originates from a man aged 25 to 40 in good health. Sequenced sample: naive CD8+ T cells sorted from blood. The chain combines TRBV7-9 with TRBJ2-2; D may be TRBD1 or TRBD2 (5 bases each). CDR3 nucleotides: TGTGCCAGCAGCCCCGAGGGGACCGGGGAGCTGTTTTTT. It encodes CASSPEGTGELFF.